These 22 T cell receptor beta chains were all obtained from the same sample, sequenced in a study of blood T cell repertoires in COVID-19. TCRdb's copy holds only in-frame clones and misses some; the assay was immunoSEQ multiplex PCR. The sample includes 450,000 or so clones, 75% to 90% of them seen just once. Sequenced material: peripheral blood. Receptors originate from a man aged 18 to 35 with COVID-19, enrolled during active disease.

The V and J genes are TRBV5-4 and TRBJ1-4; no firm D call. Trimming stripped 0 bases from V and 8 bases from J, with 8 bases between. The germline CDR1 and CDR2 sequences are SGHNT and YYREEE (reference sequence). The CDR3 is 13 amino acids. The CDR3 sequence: CASSLGPGEKLFF. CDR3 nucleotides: TGTGCCAGCAGCTTGGGACCCGGGGAAAAACTGTTTTTT.

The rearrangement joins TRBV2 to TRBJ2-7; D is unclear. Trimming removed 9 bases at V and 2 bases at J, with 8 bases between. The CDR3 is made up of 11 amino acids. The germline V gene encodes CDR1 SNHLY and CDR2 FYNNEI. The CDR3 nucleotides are TGTGCCAGTAGACAAGCCTACGAGCAGTACTTC. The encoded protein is CASRQAYEQYF. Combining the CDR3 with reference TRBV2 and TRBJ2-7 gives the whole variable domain EPEVTQTPSHQVTQMGQEVILRCVPISNHLYFYWYRQILGQKVEFLVSFYNNEISEKSEIFDDQFSVERPDGSNFTLKIRSTKLEDSAMYFCASRQAYEQYFGPGTRLTVT.

The CDR3 protein is CASSRSSGGFTDTQYF. DNA of the CDR3: TGTGCCAGCAGCCGATCTAGCGGGGGTTTCACAGATACGCAGTATTTT. This chain connects TRBV3-1 (or the pseudogene TRBV3-2) to TRBJ2-3, with 10 bases identical to TRBD2. The germline V gene encodes CDR1 LGHDT and CDR2 YNNKEL (reference sequence). V was clipped by 4 bases and J by 2 bases; unmatched bases: 6. The CDR3 loop spans 16 amino acids.

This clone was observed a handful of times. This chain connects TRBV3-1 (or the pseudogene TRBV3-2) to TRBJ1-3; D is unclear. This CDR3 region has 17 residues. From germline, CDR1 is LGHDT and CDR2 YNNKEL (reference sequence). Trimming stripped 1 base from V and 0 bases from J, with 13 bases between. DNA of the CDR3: TGTGCCAGCAGCCAAGCCCCGCAGAGGAGCTCTGGAAACACCATATATTTT. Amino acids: CASSQAPQRSSGNTIYF.

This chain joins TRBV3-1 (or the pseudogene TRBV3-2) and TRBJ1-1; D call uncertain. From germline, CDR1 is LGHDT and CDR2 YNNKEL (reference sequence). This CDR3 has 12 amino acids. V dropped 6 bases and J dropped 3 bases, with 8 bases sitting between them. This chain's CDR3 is CASSPTHTEAFF. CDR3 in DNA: TGTGCCAGCAGTCCGACACACACTGAAGCTTTCTTT.

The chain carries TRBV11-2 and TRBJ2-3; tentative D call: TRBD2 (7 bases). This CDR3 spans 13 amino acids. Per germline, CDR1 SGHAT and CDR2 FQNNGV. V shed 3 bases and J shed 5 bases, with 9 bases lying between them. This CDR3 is CASSLGGRDTQYF. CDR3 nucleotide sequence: TGTGCCAGCAGCTTGGGGGGGCGAGATACGCAGTATTTT.

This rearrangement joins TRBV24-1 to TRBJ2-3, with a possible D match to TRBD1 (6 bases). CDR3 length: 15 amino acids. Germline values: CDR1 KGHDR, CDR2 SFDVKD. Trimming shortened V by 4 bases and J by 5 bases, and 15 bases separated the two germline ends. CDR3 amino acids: CATSEAQGFGDTQYF. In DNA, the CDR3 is TGTGCCACCAGTGAGGCACAGGGTTTCGGAGATACGCAGTATTTT.

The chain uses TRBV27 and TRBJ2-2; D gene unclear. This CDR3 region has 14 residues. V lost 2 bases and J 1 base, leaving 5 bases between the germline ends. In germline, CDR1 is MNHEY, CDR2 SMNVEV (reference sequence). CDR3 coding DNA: TGTGCCAGCAGTTTAGCGGTGAACACCGGGGAGCTGTTTTTT. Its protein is CASSLAVNTGELFF.

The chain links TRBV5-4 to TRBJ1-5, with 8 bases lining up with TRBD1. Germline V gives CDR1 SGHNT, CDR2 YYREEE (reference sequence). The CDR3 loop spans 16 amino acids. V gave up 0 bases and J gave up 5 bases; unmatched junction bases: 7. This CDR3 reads CASSLAKGQGYQPQHF. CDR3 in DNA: TGTGCCAGCAGCTTGGCCAAAGGACAGGGCTATCAGCCCCAGCATTTT.

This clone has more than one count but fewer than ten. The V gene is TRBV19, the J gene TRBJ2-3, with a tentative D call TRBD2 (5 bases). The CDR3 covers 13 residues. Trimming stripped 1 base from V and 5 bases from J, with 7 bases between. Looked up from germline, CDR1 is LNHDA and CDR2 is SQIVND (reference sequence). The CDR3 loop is CASSIGREDTQYF. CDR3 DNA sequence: TGTGCCAGTAGTATAGGCCGGGAAGATACGCAGTATTTT.

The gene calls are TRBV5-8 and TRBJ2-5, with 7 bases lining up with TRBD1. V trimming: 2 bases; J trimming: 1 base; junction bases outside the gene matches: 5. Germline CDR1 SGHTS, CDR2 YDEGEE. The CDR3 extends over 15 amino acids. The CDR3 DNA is TGTGCCAGCAGCTTTCTTCAGGGGGTCCAAGAGACCCAGTACTTC. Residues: CASSFLQGVQETQYF.

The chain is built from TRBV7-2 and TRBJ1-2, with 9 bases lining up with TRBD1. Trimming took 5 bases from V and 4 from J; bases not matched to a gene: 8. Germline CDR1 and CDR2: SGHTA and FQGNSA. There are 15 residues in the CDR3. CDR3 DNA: TGTGCCAGCAGCCCTCAGACAGGGGGTAGCTATGGCTACACCTTC. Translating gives CASSPQTGGSYGYTF.

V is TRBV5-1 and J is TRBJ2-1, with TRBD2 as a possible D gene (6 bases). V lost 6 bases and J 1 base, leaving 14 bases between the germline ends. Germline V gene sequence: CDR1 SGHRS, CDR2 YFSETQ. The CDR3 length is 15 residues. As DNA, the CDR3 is TGCGCCAGCACACCGGGACTTGGGTCCTACAATGAGCAGTTCTTC. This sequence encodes CASTPGLGSYNEQFF.

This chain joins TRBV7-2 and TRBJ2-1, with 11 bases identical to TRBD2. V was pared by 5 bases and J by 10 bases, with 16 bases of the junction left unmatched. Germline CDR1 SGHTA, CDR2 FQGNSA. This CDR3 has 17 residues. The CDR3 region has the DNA TGTGCCAGCAGCCCCCTCATAGGGACTAGCGGTCTGGGGGAGCAGTTCTTC. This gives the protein CASSPLIGTSGLGEQFF.

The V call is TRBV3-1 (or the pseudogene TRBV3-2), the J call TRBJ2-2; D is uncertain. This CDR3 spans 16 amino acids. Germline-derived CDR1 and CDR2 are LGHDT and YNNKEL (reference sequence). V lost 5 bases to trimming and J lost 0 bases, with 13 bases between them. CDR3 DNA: TGTGCCAGCAGCTCCCGGTCAAGAGCGAACACCGGGGAGCTGTTTTTT. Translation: CASSSRSRANTGELFF.

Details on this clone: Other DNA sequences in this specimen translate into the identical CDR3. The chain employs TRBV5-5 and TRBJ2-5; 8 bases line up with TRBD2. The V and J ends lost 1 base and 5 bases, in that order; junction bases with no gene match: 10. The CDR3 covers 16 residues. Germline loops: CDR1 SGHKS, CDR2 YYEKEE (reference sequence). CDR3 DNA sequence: TGTGCCAGCAGCTTGAGGGCCGGGGGGGCACGTGAGACCCAGTACTTC. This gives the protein CASSLRAGGARETQYF. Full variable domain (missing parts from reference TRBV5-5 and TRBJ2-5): DAGVTQSPTHLIKTRGQQVTLRCSPISGHKSVSWYQQVLGQGPQFIFQYYEKEERGRGNFPDRFSARQFPNYSSELNVNALLLGDSALYLCASSLRAGGARETQYFGPGTRLLVL.

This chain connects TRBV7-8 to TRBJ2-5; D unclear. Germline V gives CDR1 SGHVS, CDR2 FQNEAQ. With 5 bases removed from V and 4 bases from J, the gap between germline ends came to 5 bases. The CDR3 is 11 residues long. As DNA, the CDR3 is TGTGCCAGCAGCAATAGAGAGACCCAGTACTTC. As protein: CASSNRETQYF.

CDR3 nucleotide sequence: TGTGCCAGTAGTTCGGGACTCTTACGCACAGATACGCAGTATTTT. Its translation: CASSSGLLRTDTQYF. The rearrangement uses TRBV19 and TRBJ2-3; possibly TRBD2 for D (6 bases). The germline V and J ends were trimmed by 5 bases and 1 base, with 13 bases remaining between them. The CDR3 spans 15 residues. Germline CDR1 and CDR2: LNHDA and SQIVND (reference sequence).

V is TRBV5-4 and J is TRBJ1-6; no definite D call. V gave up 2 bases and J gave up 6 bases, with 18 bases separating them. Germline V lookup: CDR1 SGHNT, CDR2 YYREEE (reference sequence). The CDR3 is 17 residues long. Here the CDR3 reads CASSFAAGRKTNSPLHF. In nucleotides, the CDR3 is TGTGCCAGCAGCTTTGCAGCGGGCAGAAAGACTAATTCACCCCTCCACTTT.

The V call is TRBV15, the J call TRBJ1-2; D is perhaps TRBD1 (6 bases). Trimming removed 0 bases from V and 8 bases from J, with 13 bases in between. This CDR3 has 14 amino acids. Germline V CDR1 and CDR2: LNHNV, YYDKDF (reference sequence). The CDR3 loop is CATSRDGSGVGYTF. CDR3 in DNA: TGTGCCACCAGCAGAGACGGGTCAGGGGTAGGCTACACCTTC.

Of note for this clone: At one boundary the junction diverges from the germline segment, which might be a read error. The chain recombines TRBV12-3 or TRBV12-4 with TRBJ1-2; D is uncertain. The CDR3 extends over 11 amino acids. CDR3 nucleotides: TGTGCCAGCAGTTTAAGGCGGAACACCGCTTTC. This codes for CASSLRRNTAF.

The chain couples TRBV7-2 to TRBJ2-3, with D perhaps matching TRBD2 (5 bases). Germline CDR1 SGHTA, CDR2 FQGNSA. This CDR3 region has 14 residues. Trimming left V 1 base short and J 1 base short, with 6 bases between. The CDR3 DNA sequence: TGTGCCAGCAGCTTAGAGGGAGGCACAGATACGCAGTATTTT. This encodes CASSLEGGTDTQYF.